This T cell receptor (beta chain) emerged from a study of human T cells and chemical hapten exposure. Study-wide context: Minor pooled library volume differences mainly drove per-sample TCR yield variation. General study points: Those TCRs sitting above 1 in 1000 frequency stayed the same with DPC sensitization.

During construction of the library, unique molecular identifiers were attached to individual cDNA molecules for quantitative, reproducible TCR counting. A single record per CDR3 protein comes from TCRdb applying MiXCR to the RACE reads. The sample carries about 120,000 distinct CDR3 sequences, approximately 15% recorded once. Indicated time point: pre-sensitization, week 0. The sample's treatment: therapeutic diphenylcyclopropenone sensitization with weekly scalp DPC. Donation of samples came from alopecia patients who were 18 to 70 years old and suitable for DPC. CDR1 is LNHDA and CDR2 is SQIVND in the germline V gene (reference sequence). The CDR3 runs 14 residues. Trimming took 5 bases from V and 9 from J; bases not matched to a gene: 9. This clonotype was recorded a few times. Antigen specificity is unknown.

The chain couples TRBV19 to TRBJ2-5, with 10 bases that match TRBD2. The source is a woman aged 18-35 years with alopecia areata. Some clones in this sample may be carry-over from other donors' samples. Sequencing was performed on whole blood, taken in connection with sensitization to the hapten diphenylcyclopropenone (DPC). CDR3 nucleotide sequence: TGTGCCAGTAGTTTCGGGACAGCGGGGGGGGCCCAGTACTTC. As protein: CASSFGTAGGAQYF.